This passage covers 9 T cell receptor beta chains from one sample sequenced in a study of identical twins. MiXCR, run by TCRdb on the 5' RACE reads, gives a single entry per CDR3 protein. The table records 420,000 or so distinct CDR3 sequences, about a fifth of them present only once. Sample: naive T cells sorted from blood. These receptors came from a man aged 45-60 years in good health.

There are many counts of this clonotype. The gene calls are TRBV7-9 and TRBJ2-1, with D tentatively TRBD2 (5 bases). V gave up 5 bases and J gave up 7 bases, with 9 bases separating them. CDR3 length: 12 amino acids. Germline CDR1 and CDR2: SEHNR and FQNEAQ (reference sequence). DNA of the CDR3: TGTGCCAGCAGCCGGGGTGGGAATGAGCAGTTCTTC. This codes for CASSRGGNEQFF.

This clonotype was seen a few times. Written as DNA, the CDR3 is TGCGCCAGCAGCTTTCCACTTTTAGCGGGAGAAACCGATGAGCAGTTCTTC. Encoded protein: CASSFPLLAGETDEQFF. The V call is TRBV5-1, the J call TRBJ2-1, with 9 positions matching TRBD2. Germline loops: CDR1 SGHRS, CDR2 YFSETQ. The CDR3 runs 17 residues. The ends lost 2 bases at V and 8 bases at J; junction bases unmatched: 14.

This clonotype was counted many times. V gene TRBV28 combines with J gene TRBJ2-1; TRBD2 matches at 7 bases. The CDR3 spans 14 residues. V lost 3 bases to trimming and J lost 3 bases; unmatched junction nucleotides: 2. Germline V gene sequence: CDR1 MDHEN, CDR2 SYDVKM. CDR3 bases: TGTGCCAGCAGTTTTCGGGGGGTCTACAATGAGCAGTTCTTC. As protein: CASSFRGVYNEQFF.

This clonotype was picked up many times. The gene calls are TRBV12-3 or TRBV12-4 and TRBJ2-2, with 10 bases identical to TRBD1. The CDR3 spans 15 residues. V was clipped by 5 bases and J by 5 bases; unmatched bases: 5. CDR3 nucleotides: TGTGCCAGCAGTCTAAGGACAGGGGGGACCGGGGAGCTGTTTTTT. Translating it yields CASSLRTGGTGELFF.

This clonotype occurred a few times. The chain has TRBV7-9 and TRBJ2-5; no clear D gene. Germline V gene data show CDR1 as SEHNR and CDR2 as FQNEAQ (reference sequence). The CDR3 covers 12 residues. V lost 3 bases to trimming and J lost 6 bases, with 8 bases between them. The CDR3 DNA is TGTGCCAGCAGCTTCCCCCAGCAGACCCAGTACTTC. Encoded protein: CASSFPQQTQYF. The whole variable domain, filled in from reference TRBV7-9 and TRBJ2-5, reads DTGVSQNPRHKITKRGQNVTFRCDPISEHNRLYWYRQTLGQGPEFLTYFQNEAQLEKSRLLSDRFSAERPKGSFSTLEIQRTEQGDSAMYLCASSFPQQTQYFGPGTRLLVL.

This clonotype appeared many times. The V and J genes are TRBV5-5 and TRBJ2-7; the D gene is possibly TRBD1 (6 bases). V was trimmed by 3 bases and J by 4 bases, leaving 14 bases between them. This CDR3 spans 14 amino acids. Germline CDR1 and CDR2: SGHKS and YYEKEE (reference sequence). CDR3: CASSWGTKIYEQYF. The CDR3 DNA reads as TGTGCCAGCAGCTGGGGGACAAAAATTTACGAGCAGTACTTC.

The chain joins TRBV20-1 to TRBJ2-1; TRBD2 matches 13 bases. CDR3 length: 17 amino acids. Germline loops: CDR1 DFQATT, CDR2 SNEGSKA (reference sequence). Germline trimming cut 1 base from V and 6 bases from J; bases unmatched to any gene: 9. DNA of the CDR3: TGCAGTGCTAGAGGGGGACTAGCGGGGTCCCCCGGCAATGAGCAGTTCTTC. It is translated as CSARGGLAGSPGNEQFF.

The chain carries TRBV20-1 and TRBJ1-6; D gene ambiguous. The germline V gene has CDR1 DFQATT and CDR2 SNEGSKA (reference sequence). The CDR3 length is 10 residues. Trimming cost V 5 bases and J 16 bases, with 12 bases left between them. The CDR3, as DNA: TGCAGTGCTGAAGATGTGATACTCCACTTT. The encoded protein is CSAEDVILHF.

The J gene is TRBJ2-7, the V gene TRBV6-1, with 10 bases identical to TRBD2. The CDR3 is made up of 16 amino acids. The germline gives CDR1 MNHNS, CDR2 SASEGT. The V gene end was trimmed by 5 bases and the J gene end by 2 bases; junction bases not matched to a gene: 9. CDR3 loop: CASSLDRTSGTYEQYF. In nucleotides, the CDR3 is TGTGCCAGCAGTCTAGACAGGACTAGCGGAACCTACGAGCAGTACTTC.